These T cell receptor beta chains were read from a single sample in a study of blood T cell repertoires in COVID-19. TCRdb's copy holds only in-frame clones and misses some; the assay was immunoSEQ multiplex PCR. Of more than 65,000 clones in the sample, approximately 90% were seen once. The sample taken for sequencing was peripheral blood. These receptors all come from a man aged 45-60 years with acute or convalescent COVID-19. Each CDR3 is given with its conserved first and last residue. The D gene is left open where the match is weak. Some rows have no size entry. The others give once, few or many, or a class for an expanded clone.

D gene	V gene	J gene	clone size	CDR3 protein	CDR3 DNA
NA	TRBV5-1	TRBJ1-2	NA	CASGPGGEGYGYTF	TGCGCCAGCGGCCCTGGCGGGGAGGGCTATGGCTACACCTTC
TRBD1	TRBV6-1	TRBJ2-7	NA	CASSESWTGRNEQYF	TGTGCCAGCAGTGAATCCTGGACAGGGAGGAACGAGCAGTACTTC
NA	TRBV5-4	TRBJ1-1	NA	CASSLQVMMNTEAFF	TGTGCCAGCAGCTTGCAGGTTATGATGAACACTGAAGCTTTCTTT
NA	TRBV27	TRBJ1-2	few	CASSTNGRGDQGYTF	TGTGCCAGCAGTACCAACGGACGGGGGGATCAAGGCTACACCTTC
NA	TRBV7-9	TRBJ2-1	NA	CASSFGTGNEQFF	TGTGCCAGCAGCTTCGGTACAGGGAATGAGCAGTTCTTC
NA	TRBV30	TRBJ1-5	NA	CAWTQSRNQPQHF	TGTGCCTGGACCCAAAGCCGGAATCAGCCCCAGCATTTT
TRBD2	TRBV4-2	TRBJ2-5	NA	CASSRTSGGASQYF	TGTGCCAGCAGCCGTACTAGCGGGGGGGCCTCGCAGTACTTC
TRBD1	TRBV10-3	TRBJ1-1	NA	CAISVGQGATEAFF	TGTGCCATCAGCGTCGGACAGGGGGCCACTGAAGCTTTCTTT
NA	TRBV28	TRBJ2-1	NA	CASSLGLWGAKQFF	TGTGCCAGCAGTTTAGGTCTGTGGGGCGCAAAGCAGTTCTTC
NA	TRBV7-8	TRBJ1-6	NA	CASSLDNSYNSPLHF	TGTGCCAGCAGCTTAGATAACTCCTATAATTCACCCCTCCACTTT
NA	TRBV6-1	TRBJ1-4	many	CASSDQLKKVFF	TGTGCCAGCAGTGACCAGTTGAAAAAAGTGTTTTTT
TRBD1	TRBV7-9	TRBJ1-4	NA	CASSLGQSTNEKLFF	TGTGCCAGCAGCCTGGGACAGTCAACTAATGAAAAACTGTTTTTT
TRBD1	TRBV6-1	TRBJ2-3	NA	CASSPGQDTDTQYF	TGTGCCAGCAGTCCGGGACAGGACACAGATACGCAGTATTTT
TRBD1	TRBV7-9	TRBJ1-1	once	CASSLRTGGAEAFF	TGTGCCAGCAGCTTAAGGACAGGGGGAGCTGAAGCTTTCTTT
TRBD1	TRBV19	TRBJ1-1	NA	CASTGQGAPGTEAFF	TGTGCCAGTACCGGACAGGGGGCGCCGGGGACTGAAGCTTTCTTT
TRBD1	TRBV7-3	TRBJ1-2	NA	CASSSGQGTYGYTF	TGTGCCAGCAGCTCCGGACAGGGGACCTATGGCTACACCTTC
TRBD1	TRBV18	TRBJ1-1	NA	CASSPTRGQPEAFF	TGTGCCAGCTCACCAACGAGGGGGCAGCCTGAAGCTTTCTTT
TRBD1	TRBV10-3	TRBJ1-6	NA	CASTTGAYSPLHF	TGTGCCTCTACGACAGGGGCCTATTCACCCCTCCACTTT
NA	TRBV28	TRBJ1-5	NA	CASSPLDTLINQPQHF	TGTGCCAGCAGTCCACTGGACACCCTCATCAATCAGCCCCAGCATTTT
NA	TRBV30	TRBJ2-3	NA	CAWSVRGGDTQYF	TGTGCCTGGAGTGTTAGGGGTGGAGATACGCAGTATTTT
TRBD1	TRBV6-5	TRBJ2-7	NA	CASTRAGTGSYEQYF	TGTGCCAGCACGAGAGCCGGGACAGGGTCCTACGAGCAGTACTTC
TRBD1	TRBV6-6	TRBJ2-5	NA	CASEGTAQETQYF	TGTGCCAGCGAAGGGACAGCCCAAGAGACCCAGTACTTC
NA	TRBV30	TRBJ2-7	once	CACSLGSYEQYF	TGTGCCTGTTCTCTAGGCTCCTACGAGCAGTACTTC
TRBD1	TRBV10-2	TRBJ2-2	NA	CATGQATGELFF	TGCGCCACCGGACAGGCCACCGGGGAGCTGTTTTTT
TRBD2	TRBV6-5	TRBJ2-5	NA	CASSSGGGAPETQYF	TGTGCCAGCAGCTCCGGGGGGGGCGCACCGGAGACCCAGTACTTC
TRBD1	TRBV6-5	TRBJ1-1	NA	CASGQGTEAFF	TGTGCCAGCGGACAGGGAACTGAAGCTTTCTTT
NA	TRBV9	TRBJ1-2	NA	CASSVDLNYGYTF	TGTGCCAGCAGCGTAGACCTAAACTATGGCTACACCTTC
NA	TRBV10-3	TRBJ1-5	NA	CAISDPGGENQPQHF	TGTGCCATCAGTGACCCGGGGGGAGAAAATCAGCCCCAGCATTTT
NA	TRBV28	TRBJ1-2	NA	CASRTSGWDTSYGYTF	TGTGCCAGCAGAACATCGGGATGGGACACGTCCTATGGCTACACCTTC
NA	TRBV28	TRBJ1-6	once	CASIPGQYNSPLHF	TGTGCCAGCATACCCGGACAATATAATTCACCCCTCCACTTT
TRBD1	TRBV6-5	TRBJ1-6	NA	CASSRQGNYNSPLHF	TGTGCCAGCAGTCGACAGGGAAACTATAATTCACCCCTCCACTTT
NA	TRBV19	TRBJ2-6	NA	CASSPRRSSGANVLTF	TGTGCCAGTAGTCCGAGACGGAGCTCTGGGGCCAACGTCCTGACTTTC
NA	TRBV7-3	TRBJ1-6	NA	CASSPRARGNSPLHF	TGTGCCAGCAGCCCCCGAGCCAGGGGCAATTCACCCCTCCACTTT
NA	TRBV27	TRBJ1-6	NA	CASSLLGVDNSPLHF	TGTGCCAGCAGCTTGTTAGGGGTGGATAATTCACCCCTCCACTTT
NA	TRBV5-1	TRBJ1-5	NA	CASSLAGLSSNQPQHF	TGCGCCAGCAGCTTGGCCGGGTTAAGTAGCAATCAGCCCCAGCATTTT
NA	TRBV6-5	TRBJ1-1	NA	CASSYSGGTEAFF	TGTGCCAGCAGTTACTCTGGGGGGACTGAAGCTTTCTTT
NA	TRBV15	TRBJ1-2	NA	CATSRGGLPYGYTF	TGTGCCACCAGCAGAGGGGGGCTGCCCTATGGCTACACCTTC
NA	TRBV2	TRBJ1-2	NA	CASTEDTSDYGYTF	TGTGCCAGCACCGAGGACACATCAGACTATGGCTACACCTTC
TRBD1	TRBV7-6	TRBJ1-5	NA	CASSPDRTSNQPQHF	TGTGCCAGCAGCCCGGACAGGACAAGCAATCAGCCCCAGCATTTT